This TCR beta chain appears in the sequencing data of a study of blood T cell repertoires in COVID-19 (dated by TCRdb to about 2020). Describing the broader study: The collaborator samples originated in the United States, Italy and Spain and spanned the acute and convalescent phases of COVID-19. A freely available public database, intended as a resource for researchers studying the immune response to SARS-CoV-2, is where the repertoires were released. Subjects who had been exposed to COVID-19, were actively infected with it, or had recovered from it provided the deeply sampled blood TCRbeta repertoires that made up the dataset. The material from the prospective study consisted of cDNA or gDNA derived from T cells, B-cell-depleted T cells, or PBMCs. Samples came from the ongoing ImmuneRACE study (first 160 participants) plus 1,254 subjects from 6 global collaborators. The sample metadata nearly always contained a de-identified subject ID, COVID-19 status, age in years and sex. Where HLA class I and class II types were available, the types were taken from metadata supplied by the sample provider, not from assay-based typing.

Comments on this clone: The target of this receptor is not known. No much larger clone is present one base from it, and per-base qualities are unavailable.

Each collaborating institution followed its own protocols to collect whole blood in K2EDTA tubes. For TCRbeta analysis, collaborators shipped samples in one of three forms: frozen whole blood, isolated PBMCs, or DNA extracted from either of those sample types. The paper's findings and limits, for the study overall: Clinical and demographic metadata were provided uncurated, with the amount varying by source and participant.

TCRbeta CDR3 regions were amplified from genomic DNA using the immunoSEQ Assay, a bias-controlled multiplex PCR. On the authors' methods: Within the assay, amplification of reference gene primers was used to estimate how many nucleated cells each sample contained. Sequence reads were collapsed and filtered to measure the absolute abundance of every unique TCRbeta CDR3 rearrangement. Productive Simpson clonality was computed per sample as the square root of Simpson's diversity index over productive rearrangements. As stored in TCRdb, this immuneACCESS dataset retains in-frame rearrangements with V and J assigned. A fraction of the clones does not appear; measured against another copy, unresolved V genes explain less than half of the discrepancy, and the remainder lacks a known reason. Clonal size and the V and J genes are those of that table, whereas D and trimming came from the DNA. The sample table contains 150,000 to 200,000 clones; only one count was recorded for around 89% of them. The ten biggest clones cover roughly 3.1% of the sample.

CDR1 and CDR2, per the germline V gene, are MNHEY and SVGAGI. V trim: 7 bases; J trim: 2 bases; unmatched bases: 9. Inclusive of the bounding cysteine and phenylalanine, the CDR3 is 15 residues long. Solely the CDR3 DNA is kept, with 45 bases framed from the first base. The clonotype comes from a man in his 60s with acute or convalescent COVID-19. The chain uses TRBV6-5 and TRBJ2-7; 9 middle bases align to TRBD1. The sample was peripheral blood. The sequenced DNA: TGTGCCAGCAAACAGGGGGCCCTTACCGCCTACGAGCAGTACTTC. The resulting protein is CASKQGALTAYEQYF.